This T cell receptor beta chain was retrieved from a study of beta chain features in type 1 diabetes (dated by TCRdb to 2017 to 2018). Study-wide context: No differences in mean age, gender distribution, total cell number or subset yield were found between patients and healthy donors. A total of about 110,000,000 sorted cells were examined across all samples, and a strong correlation was observed between cell number per subset and RNA yield. The study compared the TCRB repertoires of sorted circulating CD4+ T cell subsets in recently diagnosed type 1 diabetes patients with those in matched healthy donors. Naive and central memory subsets were obtained from all 28 donors, but regulatory and stem cell-like memory subsets were isolated from only 8 patients and about 8 healthy donors.

All of the isolated RNA was reverse transcribed with the High Capacity cDNA Reverse Transcription Kit, so expressed TCRB transcripts were sequenced. Naive, central memory and regulatory T cell samples underwent deep immunoSEQ sequencing, averaging about 3.57 million total reads per sample. Sorted cells were lysed in RLT buffer, and RNA was extracted using DNase-treated RNeasy Micro or Mini kits according to cell number. Each cell subset was processed on its own to prevent cross-contamination, while patient and healthy donor samples were processed together. TCRB sequences were amplified from cDNA with the immunoSEQ multiplex PCR, producing 87-bp fragments spanning the CDR3 region. Amplicons were sequenced on the Illumina HiSeq platform. Per the authors' processing: Synthetic template baselines were used to correct PCR bias computationally, reads within Hamming distance 2 were collapsed together, and singletons that could not be merged were discarded. Reads were aligned against IMGT so that V, D and J genes, CDR3 length and insertions or deletions at six rearrangement sites could be assigned. Within each subset, clonotype counts were normalized to the number of sorted cells before true diversity and Gini coefficients were calculated with the tcR R package. The overlap coefficient, calculated on TCRB nucleotide sequences, was used to quantify repertoire sharing. TCRdb retrieved this table from immuneACCESS and kept in-frame rearrangements only. Not all clones are present; in checked studies, unresolved V genes account for under half, and no reason is known for the remainder. V and J calls and clone size are as listed in that table; D and trimming were resolved from the DNA. Present in this sample are about 290,000 clones, roughly 8% of which were seen just once. The ten largest clonotypes hold roughly 1% of the sample.

From the cysteine up to the phenylalanine, the CDR3 has a length of 15 residues. Of the read, only the CDR3 DNA is kept; its 45 bases are in frame from base 1. The V end loses 0 bases and the J end loses 1 base, and a stretch of 10 bases separates them. The germline V gene encodes CDR1 SGHRS and CDR2 YFSETQ. From each donor, a single peripheral blood sample of 100 to 150 mL on average was drawn into heparinised tubes. Naive, central memory, regulatory and stem cell-like memory CD4+ T cells were sorted on a BD FACSAria II using a panel including CD45RO, CCR7, CD25, CD127, CD95 and CD27. All sorted populations exceeded 98% purity. PBMCs were isolated immediately by Lymphoprep density gradient centrifugation and stained directly without culture. Samples were stained and sorted in pairs, with one healthy donor and one patient per experiment, so that batch effects were minimized. What the authors observed across the whole study: Only small numbers of individuals were included in the HLA sub-analyses, which left unresolved whether HLA type had any influence on TCRB rearrangement. Naive, central memory and regulatory TCRB repertoires appeared more similar among patients than among healthy donors. PCR may preferentially amplify shorter templates, but because patient and control samples were amplified and corrected together, any resulting skew would affect both groups equally. Fewer insertions and more nucleotide deletions at VDJ recombination sites were observed in patients with type 1 diabetes, implying thymic rearrangement abnormalities. In all four CD4+ subsets, TCRB CDR3 length was moderately but significantly shorter in type 1 diabetes patients. Sequencing cDNA rather than genomic DNA could over-represent highly expressing activated cells, although activation and CD3 levels did not differ between groups.

Of note for this clone: Its target antigen remains unknown. Base qualities are not at hand, and no much larger clone is one base apart.

The rearrangement joined TRBV5-1 to TRBJ2-5; no D gene can be assigned with confidence. The sequencing input was central memory CD4+ T cells from blood. The clonotype was recovered from a woman between 18 and 30 years old in good health. The nucleotide sequence is given as TGCGCCAGCAGCTTGGGTCTAGACTTCCAAGAGACCCAGTACTTC. Its translation reads: CASSLGLDFQETQYF.